This T cell receptor (beta chain) was identified in a study of cytomegalovirus exposure and HLA in healthy donors. Worth noting for this clone: Its specificity is unknown.

Study findings and constraints: Based on reports, TCR beta sequences accurately predicted HLA-A and HLA-B alleles for most subjects. DRB1 had the most TCR associations and HLA-C the fewest, a later analysis found, with rates varying by HLA locus. One cluster of highly shared sequence variants probably arose as a sequencing artifact.

Looked up from germline, CDR1 is MNHNS and CDR2 is SASEGT. The CDR3 runs 15 residues. After removal of 6 bases from V and 3 bases from J, the junction contained 9 bases not matched to a gene. PCR used 60 Vbeta primers and 13 Jbeta primers. The data were produced by immunoSEQ multiplex PCR, yet TCRdb's version contains in-frame clones alone and is incomplete. This table has about 160,000 clones, roughly 80% appearing once. Sequences were obtained from PBMCs. The origin of this receptor is a man aged 30 to 45 in good health and CMV-seronegative. The chain combines TRBV6-1 with TRBJ2-7, with 9 bases aligning to TRBD2. The CDR3 is CASRDGLAGLYEQYF. CDR3 coding DNA: TGTGCCAGCAGGGACGGGCTAGCGGGACTCTACGAGCAGTACTTC.